This TCR beta chain was recovered during a study of human T cells and chemical hapten exposure. Across the whole study: Patch tests put 0.01% DPC on the upper back, read at 6 days.

Indicated time point: patch test 1, 2 weeks after DPC sensitization. Treatment of the sample: therapeutic diphenylcyclopropenone sensitization with weekly scalp DPC. Unfractionated whole blood yielded total RNA. In TCRdb, the RACE reads were re-called with MiXCR into one record per CDR3 protein. The data show under 60,000 distinct CDR3 sequences, with about 10% seen just once and under 2% held by the top ten. Trimming pared 4 bases from V and 0 bases from J, leaving 13 bases between. The germline V gene encodes CDR1 LGHNA and CDR2 YSLEER. The CDR3 length is 16 residues. This clonotype was counted a few times.

The chain couples TRBV4-3 to TRBJ2-1; no reliable D call. The receptor was isolated from a woman between 35 and 50 years old with alopecia areata. Some clones in this sample may be carry-over from other donors' samples. This sample comprised whole blood, obtained in connection with sensitization to the hapten diphenylcyclopropenone (DPC). CDR3 nucleotides: TGCGCCAGCAGCCGCTTAGCTGCGAGCTCCTACAATGAGCAGTTCTTC. Translating gives CASSRLAASSYNEQFF.